The rows below give T cell receptor beta chains drawn from one sample of a study of T cell therapy after organ transplantation. TCRdb's copy holds only in-frame clones and misses some; the assay was immunoSEQ multiplex PCR. The table has some 1,700 clones, around four fifths seen once. These receptors have no identified antigens. The sample was CD8+ T cells from blood, taken before autologous CMV-specific T cell therapy. These receptors came from a human patient who had received a solid organ transplant and had CMV disease. The CDR3 runs from the conserved cysteine through the conserved F or W. D genes are given only for firm matches. The size field is filled for only some rows; it gives once, few, many or a size class.

>TRBJ2-1|NA|TRBV27|TRBD2
TGTGCCAGCAGTTCCGGGACTAGCGGGACCTCCTACAATGAGCAGTTCTTC
CASSSGTSGTSYNEQFF
>TRBJ2-1|NA|TRBV9|NA
TGTGCCAGCAGCGCTTCCGGGACTTCCTCAGGGTCCTACAATGAGCAGTTCTTC
CASSASGTSSGSYNEQFF
>TRBJ1-6|NA|TRBV23-1|TRBD1
TGCGCCAGCCTCCGACAGGGGAAGGGATCACCCCTCCACTTT
CASLRQGKGSPLHF
>TRBJ2-2|NA|TRBV4-2|NA
TGTGCCAGCAGCCCGAACGCTTTGAACACCGGGGAGCTGTTTTTT
CASSPNALNTGELFF
>TRBJ2-7|NA|TRBV27|NA
TGTGCCAGCAGTTTAGGCCCAGCTCAGGAGCAGTACTTC
CASSLGPAQEQYF
>TRBJ1-4|NA|TRBV30|NA
TGTGCCTGGGATAACGAGGGGGGAACCGAAAAACTGTTTTTT
CAWDNEGGTEKLFF
>TRBJ2-2|NA|TRBV28|NA
TGTGCCAGCAGTTTTGGTGGGGCCACCGGGGAGCTGTTTTTT
CASSFGGATGELFF
>TRBJ1-2|NA|TRBV2|NA
TGTGCCAGCAGGCAGGGTGGCTATGGCTACACCTTC
CASRQGGYGYTF
>TRBJ1-1|NA|TRBV5-1|NA
TGCGCCAGCAGATTCCAACAGAACACTGAAGCTTTCTTT
CASRFQQNTEAFF
>TRBJ2-6|once|TRBV13|NA
TGTGCCAGCAGCCCCGGCCGGTCGGGGGCCAACGTCCTGACTTTC
CASSPGRSGANVLTF
>TRBJ2-1|NA|TRBV5-1|NA
TGCGCCAGCAGCTTGTACCTCGGAGGGGGCTCCTACAATGAGCAGTTCTTC
CASSLYLGGGSYNEQFF
>TRBJ1-3|NA|TRBV5-4|NA
TGTGCCAGCAGCTCCGGAGATAGCTCTGGAAACACCATATATTTT
CASSSGDSSGNTIYF
>TRBJ2-5|NA|TRBV2|NA
TGTGCCAGCTGGCCGGGCAGGGCTCAAGAGACCCAGTACTTC
CASWPGRAQETQYF
>TRBJ2-2|few|TRBV27|TRBD2
TGTGCCAGCAGCGGGGGGGGAACTCTCACCGGGGAGCTGTTTTTT
CASSGGGTLTGELFF
>TRBJ1-5|NA|TRBV6-5|NA
TGTGCCAGCAGCACCGGACAGATCAATCAGCCCCAGCATTTT
CASSTGQINQPQHF
>TRBJ2-2|NA|TRBV6-1|NA
TGTGCCAGCAGTGAAGACTTCGAACCCACCGGGGAGCTGTTTTTT
CASSEDFEPTGELFF
>TRBJ2-5|NA|TRBV7-9|NA
TGTGCCAGCAGTTTACAAGAGACCCAGTACTTC
CASSLQETQYF
>TRBJ2-7|NA|TRBV19|TRBD2
TGTGCCAGTAGTATGGGACTAGTCAGCGAGCAGTACTTC
CASSMGLVSEQYF
>TRBJ2-2|NA|TRBV6-5|TRBD2
TGTGCCAGCAGTTATGGACTAGCAGGCACCGGGGAGCTGTTTTTT
CASSYGLAGTGELFF